This is a list of T cell receptor beta chains from one sample in a study of blood T cells in healthy people across ages. TCRdb re-derived calls from the 5' RACE reads in MiXCR, one entry per CDR3 protein. The top ten clones hold 28% of a sample with approximately 800,000 distinct CDR3 sequences, approximately 67% of them seen once. Sequencing was performed on blood. These receptors were collected from a man aged 30 to 45 in good health. The CDR3 runs from the conserved cysteine through the conserved F or W. Fields, in order: D gene, clone size, V gene, J gene, CDR3 protein, CDR3 DNA. The D gene is left open where the match is weak. Not all rows give a size; the values are once, few, many and, for expanded clones, a class.

d_call: TRBD1
clone_size: .
v_call: TRBV19
j_call: TRBJ1-5
cdr3_aa: CASSRQGANQPQHF
cdr3_nt: TGTGCCAGTAGTAGACAGGGCGCAAATCAGCCCCAGCATTTT

d_call: .
clone_size: .
v_call: TRBV7-6
j_call: TRBJ2-4
cdr3_aa: CASSLGERRQQYF
cdr3_nt: TGTGCCAGCAGCTTAGGGGAACGGAGACAGCAGTACTTC

d_call: TRBD1
clone_size: .
v_call: TRBV12-3/TRBV12-4
j_call: TRBJ1-6
cdr3_aa: CASSLGAGGYNSPLHF
cdr3_nt: TGTGCCAGCAGTTTAGGGGCAGGGGGATATAATTCACCCCTCCACTTT

d_call: .
clone_size: .
v_call: TRBV6-6
j_call: TRBJ1-6
cdr3_aa: CASSYRDINSPLHF
cdr3_nt: TGTGCCAGCAGTTACCGGGACATCAATTCACCCCTCCACTTT

d_call: TRBD1
clone_size: .
v_call: TRBV20-1
j_call: TRBJ1-1
cdr3_aa: CSARRQGGNTEAFF
cdr3_nt: TGCAGTGCTAGGCGACAGGGGGGAAACACTGAAGCTTTCTTT

d_call: .
clone_size: .
v_call: TRBV10-3
j_call: TRBJ1-5
cdr3_aa: CAISPHGRDQPQHF
cdr3_nt: TGTGCCATCAGCCCCCATGGTCGGGATCAGCCCCAGCATTTT

d_call: .
clone_size: .
v_call: TRBV11-3
j_call: TRBJ2-7
cdr3_aa: CASSLDAPTAGGYNEQYF
cdr3_nt: TGTGCCAGCAGCTTAGACGCCCCGACAGCCGGGGGTTACAATGAGCAGTACTTC

d_call: .
clone_size: .
v_call: TRBV6-2/TRBV6-3
j_call: TRBJ1-6
cdr3_aa: CASSWPDTRNSPLHF
cdr3_nt: TGTGCCAGCAGTTGGCCGGACACCCGCAATTCACCCCTCCACTTT

d_call: TRBD1
clone_size: .
v_call: TRBV20-1
j_call: TRBJ1-3
cdr3_aa: CSAGGGSGNTIYF
cdr3_nt: TGCAGTGCTGGAGGGGGCAGTGGAAACACCATATATTTT

d_call: TRBD2
clone_size: few
v_call: TRBV7-9
j_call: TRBJ2-2
cdr3_aa: CASSPITSGGETRRTGELFF
cdr3_nt: TGTGCCAGCAGCCCCATCACTAGCGGGGGTGAAACCCGTCGCACCGGGGAGCTGTTTTTT

d_call: .
clone_size: .
v_call: TRBV20-1
j_call: TRBJ2-5
cdr3_aa: CSARETATVIGETQYF
cdr3_nt: TGCAGTGCTAGAGAAACCGCGACAGTGATCGGAGAGACCCAGTACTTC

d_call: TRBD2
clone_size: .
v_call: TRBV4-1
j_call: TRBJ2-3
cdr3_aa: CASSQGAGTSTDTQYF
cdr3_nt: TGCGCCAGCAGCCAAGGAGCGGGGACTAGCACAGATACGCAGTATTTT

d_call: .
clone_size: few
v_call: TRBV6-2/TRBV6-3
j_call: TRBJ1-6
cdr3_aa: CASSQNSPLHF
cdr3_nt: TGTGCCAGCAGTCAGAATTCACCCCTCCACTTT

d_call: TRBD1
clone_size: few
v_call: TRBV7-9
j_call: TRBJ2-5
cdr3_aa: CAGSLKSGGEEQYF
cdr3_nt: TGTGCCGGCAGTTTAAAGTCAGGGGGCGAGGAGCAGTACTTC

d_call: .
clone_size: .
v_call: TRBV28
j_call: TRBJ1-1
cdr3_aa: CASSLPLEGTEAFF
cdr3_nt: TGTGCCAGCAGTTTGCCCCTCGAGGGCACTGAAGCTTTCTTT

d_call: .
clone_size: .
v_call: TRBV27
j_call: TRBJ2-4
cdr3_aa: CASSYDGKNIQYF
cdr3_nt: TGTGCGAGCAGTTACGACGGCAAAAACATTCAGTACTTC

d_call: .
clone_size: .
v_call: TRBV4-2
j_call: TRBJ2-7
cdr3_aa: CASSLPRTGVIPYEQYF
cdr3_nt: TGTGCCAGCAGCCTGCCTAGAACCGGGGTTATCCCCTACGAGCAGTACTTC

d_call: TRBD1
clone_size: .
v_call: TRBV12-3/TRBV12-4
j_call: TRBJ1-5
cdr3_aa: CASSLQGVRNQPQHF
cdr3_nt: TGTGCCAGCAGCCTCCAGGGGGTGCGAAATCAGCCCCAGCATTTT

d_call: .
clone_size: .
v_call: TRBV27
j_call: TRBJ2-3
cdr3_aa: CASSLSVSWVDTQYF
cdr3_nt: TGTGCCAGCAGTTTATCTGTGTCGTGGGTAGATACGCAGTATTTT

d_call: TRBD1
clone_size: few
v_call: TRBV6-2/TRBV6-3
j_call: TRBJ1-2
cdr3_aa: CASSLDLRGTGNGYTF
cdr3_nt: TGTGCCAGCAGCCTAGATCTTCGGGGGACAGGGAATGGCTACACCTTC

d_call: TRBD1
clone_size: .
v_call: TRBV20-1
j_call: TRBJ2-7
cdr3_aa: CSAETGYNAYEQYF
cdr3_nt: TGCAGTGCCGAGACAGGGTATAATGCCTACGAGCAGTACTTC

d_call: .
clone_size: few
v_call: TRBV11-1
j_call: TRBJ2-7
cdr3_aa: CASSLLFAAPSYEQYF
cdr3_nt: TGTGCCAGCAGCTTACTTTTTGCAGCGCCTTCCTACGAGCAGTACTTC

d_call: .
clone_size: .
v_call: TRBV20-1
j_call: TRBJ2-7
cdr3_aa: CSAPSRLRGDTYEQYF
cdr3_nt: TGCAGTGCTCCATCCCGTCTTCGGGGGGACACCTACGAGCAGTACTTC

d_call: .
clone_size: .
v_call: TRBV4-3
j_call: TRBJ1-2
cdr3_aa: CASSQAQRQGHGYTF
cdr3_nt: TGCGCCAGCAGCCAAGCCCAGCGGCAGGGGCACGGCTACACCTTC

d_call: .
clone_size: .
v_call: TRBV29-1
j_call: TRBJ2-5
cdr3_aa: CSVERVRDSTQYF
cdr3_nt: TGCAGCGTTGAACGAGTCAGGGATTCTACGCAGTACTTC

d_call: .
clone_size: .
v_call: TRBV20-1
j_call: TRBJ2-5
cdr3_aa: CSVGTSQETQYF
cdr3_nt: TGCAGTGTAGGGACATCCCAAGAGACCCAGTACTTC

d_call: .
clone_size: .
v_call: TRBV7-3
j_call: TRBJ2-7
cdr3_aa: CTSSLTGWGNEQYF
cdr3_nt: TGTACCAGCAGCTTAACGGGGTGGGGAAATGAGCAGTACTTC

d_call: TRBD1
clone_size: .
v_call: TRBV15
j_call: TRBJ1-5
cdr3_aa: CATSRDLEGGKHQPQHF
cdr3_nt: TGTGCCACCAGCAGAGATCTGGAAGGGGGCAAACATCAGCCCCAGCATTTT

d_call: .
clone_size: .
v_call: TRBV12-3/TRBV12-4
j_call: TRBJ1-2
cdr3_aa: CASSPSARGYTF
cdr3_nt: TGTGCCAGCAGTCCCTCCGCACGGGGCTACACCTTC

d_call: TRBD2
clone_size: .
v_call: TRBV9
j_call: TRBJ2-1
cdr3_aa: CASSSSGGSSYNEQFF
cdr3_nt: TGTGCCAGCAGCTCTAGCGGGGGTAGCTCCTACAATGAGCAGTTCTTC

d_call: .
clone_size: once
v_call: TRBV27
j_call: TRBJ1-5
cdr3_aa: CASSMGGRLGQPQHF
cdr3_nt: TGTGCCAGCAGCATGGGGGGGCGGTTGGGTCAGCCCCAGCATTTT

d_call: .
clone_size: .
v_call: TRBV12-3/TRBV12-4
j_call: TRBJ2-1
cdr3_aa: CASSFRDSPFF
cdr3_nt: TGTGCCAGCAGTTTCCGGGACTCTCCGTTCTTC

d_call: TRBD2
clone_size: .
v_call: TRBV20-1
j_call: TRBJ2-3
cdr3_aa: CSARGKTSGFTDTQYF
cdr3_nt: TGCAGTGCTAGAGGGAAGACTAGCGGATTCACAGATACGCAGTATTTT

d_call: TRBD1
clone_size: .
v_call: TRBV28
j_call: TRBJ1-4
cdr3_aa: CASSGGGTELKKLFF
cdr3_nt: TGTGCCAGCAGTGGCGGCGGGACAGAACTAAAAAAACTGTTTTTT

d_call: TRBD2
clone_size: .
v_call: TRBV20-1
j_call: TRBJ2-2
cdr3_aa: CSARARGLAGYGAGELFF
cdr3_nt: TGCAGTGCTAGAGCCCGAGGGCTAGCGGGGTATGGGGCCGGGGAGCTGTTTTTT

d_call: .
clone_size: .
v_call: TRBV28
j_call: TRBJ2-4
cdr3_aa: CASSFGYTEEQYF
cdr3_nt: TGTGCCAGCAGTTTTGGGTATACGGAGGAGCAGTACTTC

d_call: .
clone_size: many
v_call: TRBV20-1
j_call: TRBJ2-7
cdr3_aa: CSQTPSYEQYF
cdr3_nt: TGCAGTCAGACACCCTCCTACGAGCAGTACTTC

d_call: TRBD2
clone_size: few
v_call: TRBV3-1
j_call: TRBJ2-3
cdr3_aa: CASSQNGGIDTQYF
cdr3_nt: TGTGCCAGCAGCCAAAACGGGGGGATTGATACGCAGTATTTT

d_call: TRBD1
clone_size: once
v_call: TRBV6-1
j_call: TRBJ2-3
cdr3_aa: CASTRQGIVTDTQYF
cdr3_nt: TGTGCCAGCACTCGACAGGGTATAGTCACAGATACGCAGTATTTT

d_call: TRBD1
clone_size: .
v_call: TRBV7-2
j_call: TRBJ2-2
cdr3_aa: CASSSGQGYGELFF
cdr3_nt: TGTGCCAGCAGCTCGGGACAGGGGTACGGGGAGCTGTTTTTT

d_call: .
clone_size: .
v_call: TRBV4-2
j_call: TRBJ1-4
cdr3_aa: CASSQDDPGYNEKLFF
cdr3_nt: TGTGCCAGCAGCCAAGACGACCCAGGGTATAATGAAAAACTGTTTTTT

d_call: TRBD1
clone_size: .
v_call: TRBV7-2
j_call: TRBJ2-5
cdr3_aa: CASSWRDRPREEQYF
cdr3_nt: TGTGCCAGCAGCTGGAGGGACAGGCCGAGGGAGGAGCAGTACTTC

d_call: TRBD2
clone_size: .
v_call: TRBV28
j_call: TRBJ2-1
cdr3_aa: CASSPISRLAGVYEQFF
cdr3_nt: TGTGCCAGCAGTCCAATATCCCGACTAGCGGGGGTTTATGAGCAGTTCTTC

d_call: .
clone_size: .
v_call: TRBV12-3/TRBV12-4
j_call: TRBJ2-1
cdr3_aa: CASSPSSRGGYNEQFF
cdr3_nt: TGTGCCAGCAGCCCCAGTTCGAGGGGGGGGTACAATGAGCAGTTCTTC

d_call: TRBD1
clone_size: few
v_call: TRBV10-3
j_call: TRBJ2-7
cdr3_aa: CAISGDSPPYEQYF
cdr3_nt: TGTGCCATCAGTGGGGACAGCCCCCCCTACGAGCAGTACTTC